The 16 T cell receptor beta chains presented below share a single source sample, sequenced in a study of T-cell memory formation after mild COVID-19. TCRdb analysed the 5' RACE reads with MiXCR anew, one entry per CDR3 protein. The sample yields some 150,000 distinct CDR3 sequences, 15% to 20% seen once. Sequencing was done on a sample of PBMCs or a T cell subset sorted from them (not recorded which). These TCRs come from an adult woman who had mild COVID-19 (a few samples of this study predate the infection). Cell type and time point are not known.

The chain uses TRBV29-1 and TRBJ2-3; D could derive from TRBD1 or TRBD2 (5 bases each). The CDR3 runs 13 residues. V was shortened by 7 bases and J by 0 bases, with 11 bases between the two germline ends. The germline CDR1 and CDR2 sequences are SQVTM and ANQGSEA. For the CDR3, the DNA is TGCAGCGCCGGGGCGCAAAGCACAGATACGCAGTATTTT. Its protein is CSAGAQSTDTQYF.

This clonotype showed up many times. The V call is TRBV25-1, the J call TRBJ1-2; possibly TRBD1 for D (5 bases). This CDR3 region has 15 residues. Trimming shortened V by 0 bases and J by 5 bases, and 13 bases separated the two germline ends. Germline values: CDR1 MGHDK, CDR2 SYGVNS. CDR3 loop: CASSEYSAGNYGYTF. CDR3 bases: TGTGCCAGCAGTGAATATTCGGCAGGGAATTATGGCTACACCTTC.

V is TRBV7-2 and J is TRBJ2-7, with 11 bases fitting TRBD2. Losses at the gene ends were 5 bases for V and 2 bases for J; bases not matched to a gene: 5. The germline V gene encodes CDR1 SGHTA and CDR2 FQGNSA. There are 15 residues in the CDR3. The CDR3 DNA reads as TGTGCCAGCAGCCCTGTAGCGGGAGGGCCCTACGAGCAGTACTTC. Translation gives CASSPVAGGPYEQYF.

This clonotype appeared a few times. The chain carries TRBV12-3 or TRBV12-4 and TRBJ1-5; no firm D call. V lost 4 bases, J lost 1 base, and 5 bases lay in between. CDR3 length equals 13 residues. CDR3 sequence: CASSWASNQPQHF. The CDR3 coding sequence is TGTGCCAGCAGTTGGGCCAGCAATCAGCCCCAGCATTTT.

This clonotype was seen more than once but under ten times. V usage is TRBV6-2 or TRBV6-3 and J usage is TRBJ1-2; no reliable D call. This CDR3 comprises 13 residues. Germline lookup yields CDR1 MNHEY and CDR2 SVGEGT. The V and J ends lost 4 bases and 6 bases respectively, with 12 bases between them. CDR3 region: CASSSWRPNGYTF. CDR3 coding DNA: TGTGCCAGCAGTTCCTGGAGACCAAATGGCTACACCTTC.

The chain is built from TRBV5-1 and TRBJ2-5; 7 nucleotides match TRBD1. Germline CDR1 SGHRS, CDR2 YFSETQ. After removal of 0 bases from V and 4 bases from J, the junction contained 3 bases not matched to a gene. The CDR3 loop spans 14 amino acids. The CDR3 DNA reads TGCGCCAGCAGCTTGGGCCACAGGGGAGAGACCCAGTACTTC. Its protein product is CASSLGHRGETQYF.

This rearrangement joins TRBV9 to TRBJ2-1, with D unresolved. The V gene lost 0 bases and the J gene lost 10 bases, with 8 bases spanning the gap. CDR3 length: 12 amino acids. Germline V gene lookup returns CDR1 SGDLS and CDR2 YYNGEE. The DNA of the CDR3 is TGTGCCAGCAGCGTAGGGGATAGCGAGCAGTTCTTC. It codes for CASSVGDSEQFF.

This clonotype was counted between two and nine times. The rearrangement joins TRBV6-6 to TRBJ2-7; 7 bases line up with TRBD1. The CDR3 is 15 amino acids. Germline lookup yields CDR1 MNHNY and CDR2 SVGAGI (reference sequence). The J segment lost 1 base and the V segment lost 0 bases, leaving 3 bases of the junction unmatched. CDR3 sequence (DNA): TGTGCCAGCAGTTACTCGAACAGGGGTTCCTACGAGCAGTACTTC. Protein sequence: CASSYSNRGSYEQYF.

In this sample, this clonotype turned up many times. The chain joins TRBV12-3 or TRBV12-4 to TRBJ2-1; 16 bases agree with TRBD2. The CDR3 totals 15 residues. Trimming removed 3 bases from V and 14 bases from J; junction bases left unmatched: 7. CDR3 sequence reads: CASSLGLAGGVDKFF. The CDR3 DNA follows: TGTGCCAGCAGTTTGGGACTAGCGGGGGGGGTAGATAAGTTCTTC.

This clonotype was seen a few times. The V gene is TRBV4-1, the J gene TRBJ2-1; TRBD2 matches at 7 bases. Per the germline V gene, CDR1 is MGHRA and CDR2 is YSYEKL. This CDR3 is built from 15 residues. J lost 4 bases, V lost 1 base, and 4 bases had no gene match. The DNA of the CDR3 is TGCGCCAGCAGCCAAGCTCGCGGGGGTTACAATGAGCAGTTCTTC. Its translation is CASSQARGGYNEQFF.

The chain uses TRBV12-3 or TRBV12-4 and TRBJ2-3; a possible D gene is TRBD2 (6 bases). This CDR3 is built from 14 residues. Trimming took off 6 bases at V and 2 bases at J, with 12 bases between the two ends. CDR3 residues: CASRAPGLTDTQYF. The CDR3 nucleotides read TGTGCCAGCAGGGCCCCGGGACTCACAGATACGCAGTATTTT.

This clonotype showed up just a few times. V usage is TRBV6-6 and J usage is TRBJ1-5, with 10 bases aligning to TRBD1. The CDR3 runs to 13 residues. Trimming took 5 bases from V and 11 from J; bases not matched to a gene: 6. Germline loops: CDR1 MNHNY, CDR2 SVGAGI (reference sequence). This chain's CDR3 is CASSGTGDSTQHF. In DNA, the CDR3 is TGTGCCAGCAGTGGGACAGGGGATAGCACCCAGCATTTT.

The chain has TRBV18 and TRBJ2-3, with a possible D match to TRBD2 (5 bases). Trimming removed 1 base from V and 4 bases from J, with 9 bases in between. This CDR3 spans 14 amino acids. CDR1 and CDR2 from the germline V gene are KGHSH and LQKENI. In nucleotides, the CDR3 is TGTGCCAGCTCACCACGGCTAGCAGCAGATACGCAGTATTTT. The encoded protein is CASSPRLAADTQYF.

The chain recombines TRBV12-3 or TRBV12-4 with TRBJ2-2, with D possibly being TRBD2 (6 bases). The CDR3 is 14 amino acids. The germline V and J ends were trimmed by 3 bases and 5 bases, with 10 bases remaining between them. The CDR3 spells CASSFPRETGELFF. The CDR3 DNA sequence: TGTGCCAGCAGTTTCCCACGGGAGACCGGGGAGCTGTTTTTT.

The sample holds a few counts of this clonotype. The chain carries TRBV30 and TRBJ1-1; possibly TRBD1 for D (5 bases). The CDR3 extends over 16 amino acids. V was pared by 0 bases and J by 4 bases, with 18 bases between. The germline V gene encodes CDR1 GTSNPN and CDR2 SVGIG (reference sequence). CDR3 sequence reads: CAWSVLGGQGITEAFF. In nucleotides, the CDR3 is TGTGCCTGGAGTGTATTGGGTGGTCAGGGAATCACTGAAGCTTTCTTT.

This clonotype was seen only a few times. The genes are TRBV3-1 and TRBJ1-1; TRBD1 is a possible D gene (6 bases). This CDR3 is built from 12 residues. The germline V and J ends were trimmed by 3 bases and 7 bases, with 9 bases remaining between them. Germline V gene lookup returns CDR1 LGHDT and CDR2 YNNKEL (reference sequence). The CDR3 reads CASSHGGFEAFF. In DNA, the CDR3 is TGTGCCAGCAGCCACGGGGGCTTTGAAGCTTTCTTT.